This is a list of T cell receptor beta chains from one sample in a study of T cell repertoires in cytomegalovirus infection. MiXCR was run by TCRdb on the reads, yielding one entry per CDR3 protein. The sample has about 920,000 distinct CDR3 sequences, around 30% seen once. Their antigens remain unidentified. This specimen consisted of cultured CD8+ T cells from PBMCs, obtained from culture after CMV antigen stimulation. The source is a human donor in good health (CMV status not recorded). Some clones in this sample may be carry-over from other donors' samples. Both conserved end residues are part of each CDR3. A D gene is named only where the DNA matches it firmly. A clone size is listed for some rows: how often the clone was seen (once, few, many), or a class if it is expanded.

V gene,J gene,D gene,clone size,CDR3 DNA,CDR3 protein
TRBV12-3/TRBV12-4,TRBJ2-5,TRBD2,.,TGTGCCAGCAGTTATTCGGGACTAGCACAAGAGACCCAGTACTTC,CASSYSGLAQETQYF
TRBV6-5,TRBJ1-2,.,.,TGTGCCAGCAGTTACGACAAGAGCTATGGCTACACCTTC,CASSYDKSYGYTF
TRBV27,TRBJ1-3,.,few,TGTGCCAGCAAATGGTTGGAGGGAAACACCATATATTTT,CASKWLEGNTIYF
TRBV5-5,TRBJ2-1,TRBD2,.,TGTGCCAGCAGCTTGAGAACTAGCGGGGCCAACAATGAGCAGTTCTTC,CASSLRTSGANNEQFF
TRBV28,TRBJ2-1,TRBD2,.,TGTGCCAGCAGAACCGCGGGGGGCGCCTACAATGAGCAGTTCTTC,CASRTAGGAYNEQFF
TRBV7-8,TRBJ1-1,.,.,TGTGCCAGCAGCCCTTTCACTAACACTGAAGCTTTCTTT,CASSPFTNTEAFF
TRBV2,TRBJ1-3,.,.,TGTGCCACCCGAACCAGGGCCGATAGCTCTGGAAACACCATATATTTT,CATRTRADSSGNTIYF
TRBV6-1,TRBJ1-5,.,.,TGTGCCACCGGATATCGTGGGCAGCCCCAGCATTTT,CATGYRGQPQHF
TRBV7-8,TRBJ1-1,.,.,TGTGCCAGCAGCTGGCGTTCAGGGGAAACAGAAGCTTTCTTT,CASSWRSGETEAFF
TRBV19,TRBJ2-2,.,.,TGTGCCAGTTTGAACTTACAGGGGGGGACCGGGGAGCTGTTTTTT,CASLNLQGGTGELFF
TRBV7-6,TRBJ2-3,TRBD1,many,TGTGCCAGCAGCTTAGAAATGACAGGGGGCACAGATACGCAGTATTTT,CASSLEMTGGTDTQYF
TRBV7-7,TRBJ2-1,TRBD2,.,TGTGCTAGCAGCTTACGAGCGGGGGGTGACAATGAGCAGTTCTTC,CASSLRAGGDNEQFF
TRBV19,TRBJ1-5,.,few,TGTGCCAGTAGTATCTGGGGCCATCAGCCCCAGCATTTT,CASSIWGHQPQHF
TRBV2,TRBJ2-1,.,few,TGTGCCAGCAGTGACCGTTACTCCTACAATGAGCAGTTCTTC,CASSDRYSYNEQFF
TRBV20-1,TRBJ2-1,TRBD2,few,TGCAGTGCTAGAGAATGGGACCTAGCGGGGGGATATAATGAGCAGTTCTTC,CSAREWDLAGGYNEQFF
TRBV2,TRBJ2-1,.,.,TGTGCCAGCAGTGGCAGGGACGCCTACAATGAGCAGTTCTTC,CASSGRDAYNEQFF
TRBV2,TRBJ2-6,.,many,TGTGCCAGCAGTGATCTGAGGCGGGGTCTTACTGGGGCCAACGTCCTGACTTTC,CASSDLRRGLTGANVLTF
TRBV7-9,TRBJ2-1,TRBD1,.,TGTGCCAGCAGCTTCCCCGGGACAGGCACCTACAATGAGCAGTTCTTC,CASSFPGTGTYNEQFF
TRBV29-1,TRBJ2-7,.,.,TGCAGCGTGGAGACTACCTCCTACGAGCAGTACTTC,CSVETTSYEQYF
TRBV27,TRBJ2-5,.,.,TGTGCCAGCAGTTTACACAGTCCTCAAGAGACCCAGTACTTC,CASSLHSPQETQYF
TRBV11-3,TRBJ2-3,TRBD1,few,TGTGCCAGCAGCCCCGGGACAGGGGCCACAGATACGCAGTATTTT,CASSPGTGATDTQYF
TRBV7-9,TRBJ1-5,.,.,TGTGCCAGCAGTGCGGGGGTAATTACGAGGAATCAGCCCCAGCATTTT,CASSAGVITRNQPQHF
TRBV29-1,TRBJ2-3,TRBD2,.,TGCAGCGTTGACTTACTGGGACTAGCGGTGACAGATACGCAGTATTTT,CSVDLLGLAVTDTQYF
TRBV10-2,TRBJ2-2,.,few,TGCGCCAGCAGTCCTAACGGGCCCCTCCAAGGGGAGCTGTTTTTT,CASSPNGPLQGELFF
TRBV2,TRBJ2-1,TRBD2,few,TGTGCCAGCAAGGAGCGGGGGGGCGTAAGGAATGAGCAGTTCTTC,CASKERGGVRNEQFF
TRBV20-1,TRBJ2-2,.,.,TGCAGTGCTAGAGATCTGGCGAGACAGAACACCGGGGAGCTGTTTTTT,CSARDLARQNTGELFF
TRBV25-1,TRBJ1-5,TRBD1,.,TGTGCCAGCAGGGGGACAGGGGTGGACGATCAGCCCCAGCATTTT,CASRGTGVDDQPQHF
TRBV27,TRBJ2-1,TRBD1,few,TGTGCCAGCAGTCTCACCCACTTCGGACAGGGCAATGAGCAGTTCTTC,CASSLTHFGQGNEQFF
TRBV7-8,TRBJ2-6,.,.,TGTGCCAGCAGCTTAGATTGGGGCACATTCTCTGGGGCCAACGTCCTGACTTTC,CASSLDWGTFSGANVLTF
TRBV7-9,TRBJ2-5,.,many,TGTGCCAGCAGGCCCGGGACATCCTTCCAGACCCAGTACTTC,CASRPGTSFQTQYF
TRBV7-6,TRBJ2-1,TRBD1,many,TGTGCCAGCTATTCTGGGACAGGGCCCAATGAGCAGTTCTTC,CASYSGTGPNEQFF
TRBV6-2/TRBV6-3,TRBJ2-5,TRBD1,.,TGTGCCAGCACCTATCGGTGGGGACAGGGGCCCCTGGGAAAAGAGACCCAGTACTTC,CASTYRWGQGPLGKETQYF
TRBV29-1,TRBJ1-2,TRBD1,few,TGCAGCGCCTGGACAGGGAAGAACTATGGCTACACCTTC,CSAWTGKNYGYTF
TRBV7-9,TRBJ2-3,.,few,TGTGCCAGCAGCGCCCTTCGGGGTGAGGGGGTTTACACAGATACGCAGTATTTT,CASSALRGEGVYTDTQYF
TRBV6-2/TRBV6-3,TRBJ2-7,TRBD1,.,TGTGCCAGCAGTTACGCTTGGGACAGTCCCTACGAGCAGTACTTC,CASSYAWDSPYEQYF
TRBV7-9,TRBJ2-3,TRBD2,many,TGTGCCAGCATCATTAGCGGGGGAGGCACAGATACGCAGTATTTT,CASIISGGGTDTQYF
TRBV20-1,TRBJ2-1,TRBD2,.,TGCAGTGCTAGAGACCTAGCGGGGGCTAAATACAATGAGCAGTTCTTC,CSARDLAGAKYNEQFF
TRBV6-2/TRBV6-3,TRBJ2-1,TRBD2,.,TGTGCCAGCAGTTTCCCTGGCGGGGGGCCATTAGAGCAGTTCTTC,CASSFPGGGPLEQFF
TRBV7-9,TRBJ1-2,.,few,TGTGCCAGCAGCCCCGCCGGACTGGGGGACCGCCGTAGATTTTATGGCTACACCTTC,CASSPAGLGDRRRFYGYTF
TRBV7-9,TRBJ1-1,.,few,TGTGCCAGCAGCCCCCCTCCGGGGTATGAGCGCACTGAAGCTTTCTTT,CASSPPPGYERTEAFF
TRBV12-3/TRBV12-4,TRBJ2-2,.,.,TGTGCCAGCATGGCTTACACCGGGGAGCTGTTTTTT,CASMAYTGELFF
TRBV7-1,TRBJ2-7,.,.,TGTGCCAGCAGCGAGGGGGGCGACGAGCAGTACTTC,CASSEGGDEQYF